This T cell receptor beta chain was documented in a study of cytomegalovirus exposure and HLA in healthy donors. Overall study context: An early data release held 79 million or so unique TCRs from HLA-typed donors.

In regard to this clone: What it binds is not known.

Study-level findings and limits: Only CMV serostatus was available as immune exposure information. The authors confirmed in vitro that three CMV-associated chains were specific for CMV antigens. Fewer N-insertions than the approximately 700-donor mean were reportedly shown by an Asian-associated ancestry cluster in a later analysis.

The PCR had 60 Vbeta and 13 Jbeta primers. TCRdb's copy holds only in-frame clones and misses some; the assay was immunoSEQ multiplex PCR. The repertoire holds about 160,000 clones, with 82% as singletons. CDR1 and CDR2 (germline): GTSNPN, SVGIG (reference sequence). The CDR3 totals 12 residues. V was trimmed by 4 bases and J by 5 bases, leaving 8 bases between them. This TCR was sampled from a girl aged 2 to 10 in good health and CMV-seropositive. Sequencing was performed on PBMCs. The V and J genes are TRBV30 and TRBJ1-4, with a tentative D call TRBD1 (5 bases). The CDR3 region is CAWTRENEKLFF. The CDR3, as DNA: TGTGCCTGGACCAGGGAAAATGAAAAACTGTTTTTT. Drawing the rest from reference TRBV30 and TRBJ1-4, the complete variable domain is SQTIHQWPATLVQPVGSPLSLECTVEGTSNPNLYWYRQAAGRGLQLLFYSVGIGQISSEVPQNLSASRPQDRQFILSSKKLLLSDSGFYLCAWTRENEKLFFGSGTQLSVL.